These 17 T cell receptor beta chains share one sample of origin, sequenced in a study of CXCR3-negative and CXCR3-positive naive CD8 T cells. These receptors' targets are unknown. The libraries of TRB cDNA were constructed through 5' RACE using UMI labels. Reprocessing the 5' RACE reads, TCRdb reports a single entry for every CDR3 protein and omits DNA. This table lists about 89,000 distinct CDR3 sequences. Study-level findings and limits: A higher hydrophobicity marked the TRB CDR3s of CXCR3-positive naive cells versus CXCR3-negative naive cells.

Sequencing input: naive CXCR3+ CD8+ T cells from blood. Subset of the sample: CD45RO-CCR7+CD27+CD95- naive CD8+ T cells expressing CXCR3 (TNR3+). These receptor sequences come from a human donor in good health. Some clones in this sample may be carry-over from other donors' samples.

This CDR3 reads CASSLTSGSYEQFF. This chain connects TRBV12-3 or TRBV12-4 to TRBJ2-1; checking the TCRdb D call of TRBD2 is not possible without DNA. CDR3 length: 14 amino acids.

The genes are TRBV4-1 and TRBJ2-7; TCRdb outputs TRBD1, but without DNA this stays unchecked. The germline V gene has CDR1 MGHRA and CDR2 YSYEKL. This CDR3 comprises 15 residues. CDR3 in amino acids: CASSQEQGEHYEQYF.

The gene calls are TRBV29-1 and TRBJ2-3. In germline, CDR1 is SQVTM, CDR2 ANQGSEA. The CDR3 covers 14 residues. The CDR3: CSVHTQDSTDTQYF.

The chain carries TRBV20-1 and TRBJ2-1; TCRdb selects TRBD2, and the lack of DNA leaves this call unchecked. From germline, CDR1 is DFQATT and CDR2 SNEGSKA (reference sequence). This CDR3 is 15 amino acids long. The CDR3 is CSATPESATYNEQFF.

This chain joins TRBV7-9 and TRBJ2-1; with no DNA, the TCRdb D assignment of TRBD1 cannot be verified. The CDR3 runs 14 residues. CDR1 and CDR2 from the germline V gene are SEHNR and FQNEAQ (reference sequence). The CDR3 spells CASSHSRTVNEQFF.

V is TRBV7-9 and J is TRBJ1-2. Looked up from germline, CDR1 is SEHNR and CDR2 is FQNEAQ (reference sequence). The CDR3 has 13 residues. CDR3 protein: CASSLGTAEGYTF. The whole variable domain, filled in from reference TRBV7-9 and TRBJ1-2, reads DTGVSQNPRHKITKRGQNVTFRCDPISEHNRLYWYRQTLGQGPEFLTYFQNEAQLEKSRLLSDRFSAERPKGSFSTLEIQRTEQGDSAMYLCASSLGTAEGYTFGSGTRLTVV.

This rearrangement joins TRBV12-3 or TRBV12-4 to TRBJ2-7. The CDR3 is 12 residues long. The CDR3 spells CDSSLNAYEQYF.

The V call is TRBV9, the J call TRBJ2-1; TCRdb proposes TRBD2, but this gene call is untestable without DNA. Germline CDR1 SGDLS, CDR2 YYNGEE. There are 15 residues in the CDR3. The CDR3 sequence is CASSLSGRAQNEQFF.

This rearrangement joins TRBV21-1 to TRBJ1-4; without DNA, the TCRdb call of TRBD1 cannot be checked. TRBV21-1 represents a pseudogene. The CDR3 loop spans 14 amino acids. The CDR3 loop is CATRRGQPNEKLFF.

The J gene is TRBJ2-2, the V gene TRBV20-1; TCRdb's D gene call, TRBD1, goes unchecked for lack of DNA. Germline V gene lookup returns CDR1 DFQATT and CDR2 SNEGSKA (reference sequence). The CDR3 runs 14 residues. The CDR3 spells CSARVRARTGELFF.

This chain connects TRBV12-3 or TRBV12-4 to TRBJ2-5; TCRdb's assignment of TRBD1 cannot be checked, as there is no DNA. The CDR3 is 12 residues long. The CDR3 sequence is CASSPGDETQYF.

This rearrangement joins TRBV6-5 to TRBJ2-7; without DNA, the TCRdb call of TRBD1 cannot be checked. The germline gives CDR1 MNHEY, CDR2 SVGAGI. The CDR3 runs to 15 residues. The CDR3 region is CASSSTGTGFDEQYF.

The V and J genes are TRBV29-1 and TRBJ2-7; the TCRdb call, TRBD1, lacks DNA for checking. CDR1 and CDR2 from the germline V gene are SQVTM and ANQGSEA. The CDR3 is 13 residues long. The CDR3 sequence: CSVVGDGTYEQYF.

V and J are TRBV29-1 and TRBJ1-1. The CDR3 length is 13 residues. In germline, CDR1 is SQVTM, CDR2 ANQGSEA. The CDR3 reads CSVSEYGDTEAFF.

The CDR3 sequence: CASSLWDSSSYEQYF. V gene TRBV7-6 combines with J gene TRBJ2-7; the TRBD2 assignment by TCRdb is unverifiable without DNA. This CDR3 has 15 amino acids. Germline CDR1 reads SGHVS; CDR2 reads FNYEAQ.

V and J are TRBV6-6 and TRBJ2-2; TCRdb returns TRBD1, unconfirmable since there is no DNA. The germline CDR1 and CDR2 sequences are MNHNY and SVGAGI (reference sequence). This CDR3 has 16 residues. CDR3 in amino acids: CASSWDREKGTGELFF.

The chain is built from TRBV13 and TRBJ2-7. The CDR3 spans 13 residues. Germline CDR1 reads PRHDT; CDR2 reads FYEKMQ (reference sequence). The CDR3 reads CASSFGSTYEQYF.